The sequence of this T cell receptor (beta chain) was determined in a study of blood T cell repertoires in COVID-19. Assay used: immunoSEQ multiplex PCR; TCRdb lists only in-frame clones, some missing. The data contain around 120,000 clones, around 86% of them seen just once; the ten biggest clones take up 8.5% to 10%. Per germline, CDR1 MNHEY and CDR2 SVGEGT. Trimming removed 0 bases at V and 6 bases at J, with 13 bases between. This CDR3 spans 15 amino acids. Input material: peripheral blood. This clonotype was sampled from a man aged 35-49 years with active or convalescent COVID-19. This chain connects TRBV6-2 or TRBV6-3 to TRBJ2-3; D not certain. This CDR3 is CASSYSKSSFDTQYF. CDR3 in DNA: TGTGCCAGCAGTTACTCGAAGTCCAGTTTTGATACGCAGTATTTT.